This TCR beta chain emerged from a study of graft-versus-host responses after intestinal transplantation. Some clones are missing from TCRdb's copy, which holds only in-frame ones; the method was immunoSEQ multiplex PCR. The data hold 15,000 to 19,000 clones, with around 33% observed a single time. Germline values: CDR1 ENHRY, CDR2 SYGVKD. The CDR3 runs 13 residues. The V gene end was trimmed by 7 bases and the J gene end by 5 bases; junction bases not matched to a gene: 6. General study findings and limits: The highest levels of circulating GvH clones went along with early declines in HvG clones after transplant. In patients with graft-donor T cell macrochimerism, allograft graft-versus-host to host-versus-graft clonal ratios were high.

The authors seeded around 200,000 CFSE-labeled responder cells together with around 200,000 irradiated stimulator cells tagged with violet dye. The chain combines TRBV10-3 with TRBJ2-5, with 8 bases lining up with TRBD2. The sample consisted of alloreactive CD4+ T cells from a mixed lymphocyte reaction culture, taken before intestinal transplant. Subset meaning: CFSE-low proliferating T cells sorted from roughly six-day pre-transplant mixed lymphocyte reaction (GvH or HvG direction). The clonotype originates from a human patient who received an intestinal transplant. The CDR3 region is CAITPGLEETQYF. CDR3 coding DNA: TGTGCCATCACCCCGGGACTAGAGGAGACCCAGTACTTC.